Following are 18 T cell receptor beta chains from one sample sequenced in a study of shared clonotypes between healthy human individuals. Here immunoSEQ multiplex PCR was the method, and the copy in TCRdb shows in-frame clones only, minus some. The sample has some 2 million clones; about 95% are singletons. Terminally differentiated effector memory CD45RA+ cells were excluded from the naive CD8 cells, which were CD45RO-negative and positively selected for CCR7. Sequences were obtained from naive CD8+ T cells sorted from blood. The source of these receptors is a man aged 18 to 35 in good health.

In this sample, this clone turned up once. This sample also contains other DNA sequences that code for the same CDR3. The V gene is TRBV5-1, the J gene TRBJ2-7; 8 nucleotides match TRBD1. The germline V gene has CDR1 SGHRS and CDR2 YFSETQ. The CDR3 consists of 14 residues. The trim removed 2 bases at V and 3 bases at J, leaving 4 bases unmatched. CDR3 DNA: TGCGCCAGCAGCTTCGGACAGGGCGGCTACGAGCAGTACTTC. This codes for CASSFGQGGYEQYF.

About this clone: Other DNA sequences in the sample encode the same CDR3. The J gene is TRBJ2-2, the V gene TRBV28; maybe TRBD1 (6 bases). The CDR3 totals 15 residues. With 5 bases removed from V and 0 bases from J, the gap between germline ends came to 10 bases. CDR1 and CDR2 (germline): MDHEN, SYDVKM. The CDR3 DNA is TGTGCCAGCAGTGGAGCAGGGGCGAACACCGGGGAGCTGTTTTTT. It specifies CASSGAGANTGELFF.

The chain joins TRBV5-4 to TRBJ1-5; D not resolved. Germline assignment: CDR1 SGHNT and CDR2 YYREEE (reference sequence). Trimming removed 2 bases from V and 5 bases from J, with 8 bases in between. The CDR3 runs 13 residues. The CDR3 nucleotides read TGTGCCAGCAGCTTCGCTCCGGATCAGCCCCAGCATTTT. It encodes CASSFAPDQPQHF. Together with reference TRBV5-4 and TRBJ1-5, the CDR3 gives the full variable domain: ETGVTQSPTHLIKTRGQQVTLRCSSQSGHNTVSWYQQALGQGPQFIFQYYREEENGRGNFPPRFSGLQFPNYSSELNVNALELDDSALYLCASSFAPDQPQHFGDGTRLSIL.

The chain links TRBV5-1 to TRBJ2-7, with 7 bases aligning to TRBD1. After removal of 5 bases from V and 3 bases from J, the junction contained 11 bases not matched to a gene. Germline assignment: CDR1 SGHRS and CDR2 YFSETQ. The CDR3 loop spans 15 amino acids. Here the CDR3 DNA reads TGCGCCAGCAGAGAACTCCCGGGACAGAGCTACGAGCAGTACTTC. Its protein is CASRELPGQSYEQYF.

The chain links TRBV9 to TRBJ2-3, with 12 bases identical to TRBD2. CDR1 and CDR2 (germline): SGDLS, YYNGEE. Germline trimming cut 4 bases from V and 5 bases from J; bases unmatched to any gene: 11. The CDR3 extends over 17 amino acids. The CDR3 loop is CASSPDTASGGVDTQYF. The CDR3 DNA reads TGTGCCAGCAGCCCCGACACGGCTAGCGGGGGGGTAGATACGCAGTATTTT.

The rearrangement links TRBV5-6 to TRBJ2-1; no definite D call. Trimming took 1 base from V and 7 from J, leaving 6 bases between them. Germline V gene data show CDR1 as SGHDT and CDR2 as YYEEEE. The CDR3 loop spans 12 amino acids. Here the CDR3 reads CASSLSRNEQFF. The CDR3 DNA sequence: TGTGCCAGCAGCTTGTCCAGGAATGAGCAGTTCTTC.

The V gene is TRBV19, the J gene TRBJ2-1; TRBD1 matches at 8 bases. Trimming took 2 bases from V and 1 from J; bases not matched to a gene: 1. Germline CDR1 and CDR2: LNHDA and SQIVND (reference sequence). CDR3 length equals 15 residues. The CDR3 nucleotides read TGTGCCAGTAGTATAAGGACAGGGTCCTACAATGAGCAGTTCTTC. This gives the protein CASSIRTGSYNEQFF. Full variable domain (missing parts from reference TRBV19 and TRBJ2-1): DGGITQSPKYLFRKEGQNVTLSCEQNLNHDAMYWYRQDPGQGLRLIYYSQIVNDFQKGDIAEGYSVSREKKESFPLTVTSAQKNPTAFYLCASSIRTGSYNEQFFGPGTRLTVL.

V gene TRBV5-6 combines with J gene TRBJ1-2; TRBD1 agrees at 9 bases. The length of the CDR3 is 16 residues. The germline V gene encodes CDR1 SGHDT and CDR2 YYEEEE. Trimming cost V 2 bases and J 0 bases; bases outside gene matches: 5. This chain's CDR3 is CASSLQGAVANYGYTF. CDR3 DNA: TGTGCCAGCAGCTTACAGGGGGCCGTCGCTAACTATGGCTACACCTTC.

The chain employs TRBV27 and TRBJ2-2, with 12 bases identical to TRBD1. From germline, CDR1 is MNHEY and CDR2 SMNVEV (reference sequence). The V gene end was trimmed by 5 bases and the J gene end by 6 bases; junction bases not matched to a gene: 7. This CDR3 has 16 residues. CDR3 DNA sequence: TGTGCCAGCAGTCCGCTGGGACAGGGGGCCTCCGGGGAGCTGTTTTTT. It is translated as CASSPLGQGASGELFF.

The count of this clone is one. The chain couples TRBV28 to TRBJ2-3, with TRBD1 as a possible D gene (6 bases). CDR3 size: 16 residues. Germline V CDR1 and CDR2: MDHEN, SYDVKM. V lost 5 bases to trimming and J lost 4 bases, with 19 bases between them. CDR3 coding DNA: TGTGCCAGCAGTCCCTTGACAGGTTCCTACGCAGATACGCAGTATTTT. Translating gives CASSPLTGSYADTQYF.

The V and J genes are TRBV7-9 and TRBJ1-1; D gene ambiguous. There are 15 residues in the CDR3. V lost 1 base, J lost 3 bases, and 12 bases lay in between. CDR1 SEHNR and CDR2 FQNEAQ come from the germline V gene (reference sequence). The CDR3 is CASSLVRAGHTEAFF. CDR3 nucleotide sequence: TGTGCCAGCAGCTTAGTTAGGGCGGGTCACACTGAAGCTTTCTTT.

Regarding this clone: This same CDR3 is encoded by further DNA sequences in the sample. This chain joins TRBV29-1 and TRBJ1-1; D remains unclear. There are 12 residues in the CDR3. V shed 6 bases and J shed 0 bases, with 8 bases lying between them. The germline CDR1 and CDR2 sequences are SQVTM and ANQGSEA. The CDR3 reads CSVLPLNTEAFF. DNA for the CDR3: TGCAGCGTCCTTCCGCTGAACACTGAAGCTTTCTTT.

The rearrangement links TRBV29-1 to TRBJ1-1; D may be TRBD1 (5 bases). Germline V gives CDR1 SQVTM, CDR2 ANQGSEA. CDR3 length: 14 amino acids. V was cut by 3 bases and J by 1 base, with 12 bases left in between. The CDR3 is CSVEGEGTNTEAFF. CDR3 in DNA: TGCAGCGTTGAGGGGGAGGGAACGAACACTGAAGCTTTCTTT.

This clone occurred once. The rearrangement joins TRBV7-9 to TRBJ1-2; maybe TRBD1 (5 bases). The CDR3 is made up of 13 amino acids. Trimming took 5 bases from V and 7 from J, leaving 14 bases between them. Germline values: CDR1 SEHNR, CDR2 FQNEAQ (reference sequence). CDR3 bases: TGTGCCAGCAGCCCTCCCCCCGGGGGTGGCTACACCTTC. Protein: CASSPPPGGGYTF.

V is TRBV7-9 and J is TRBJ2-5; possibly TRBD1 for D (6 bases). Trimming stripped 5 bases from V and 5 bases from J, with 21 bases between. CDR3 length equals 16 residues. Germline V gene lookup returns CDR1 SEHNR and CDR2 FQNEAQ (reference sequence). CDR3 in amino acids: CASSPTQTGLLETQYF. In nucleotides, the CDR3 is TGTGCCAGCAGCCCAACCCAAACAGGGCTTCTGGAGACCCAGTACTTC. Full variable domain (remainder filled in from reference TRBV7-9 and TRBJ2-5): DTGVSQNPRHKITKRGQNVTFRCDPISEHNRLYWYRQTLGQGPEFLTYFQNEAQLEKSRLLSDRFSAERPKGSFSTLEIQRTEQGDSAMYLCASSPTQTGLLETQYFGPGTRLLVL.

The V call is TRBV2, the J call TRBJ1-1, with 10 nucleotides matching TRBD1. Looked up from germline, CDR1 is SNHLY and CDR2 is FYNNEI. The CDR3 totals 17 residues. Germline trimming cut 3 bases from V and 2 bases from J; bases unmatched to any gene: 9. CDR3 nucleotide sequence: TGTGCCAGCAGTGAGACGGGACAGGGGTGGGGTAACACTGAAGCTTTCTTT. Translated: CASSETGQGWGNTEAFF. The full variable domain, completed using reference TRBV2 and TRBJ1-1, is EPEVTQTPSHQVTQMGQEVILRCVPISNHLYFYWYRQILGQKVEFLVSFYNNEISEKSEIFDDQFSVERPDGSNFTLKIRSTKLEDSAMYFCASSETGQGWGNTEAFFGQGTRLTVV.

The V gene is TRBV7-9, the J gene TRBJ2-5, with unresolved D. The CDR3 covers 16 residues. Germline CDR1 is SEHNR and CDR2 is FQNEAQ (reference sequence). V shed 3 bases and J shed 2 bases, with 16 bases lying between them. CDR3 in DNA: TGTGCCAGCAGCTTGATAGTCCGACTTCAACAAGAGACCCAGTACTTC. Protein product: CASSLIVRLQQETQYF.

This chain joins TRBV7-9 and TRBJ1-2; 7 nucleotides line up with TRBD1. Trimming at V came to 5 bases and at J to 2 bases, leaving 11 bases not matched to a gene. CDR3 size: 16 residues. CDR1 is SEHNR and CDR2 is FQNEAQ in the germline V gene (reference sequence). CDR3 protein: CASSLIRQGGNYGYTF. CDR3 bases: TGTGCCAGCAGCCTCATAAGACAGGGTGGGAACTATGGCTACACCTTC.